The clone carrying this T cell receptor (beta chain) was picked up a small number of times. No antigen is known for it. This sample was taken from a study of radiotherapy plus CTLA-4 blockade in lung cancer. Whole-study findings and limits: In blood, TCR clones derived from the tumor expanded after radiotherapy plus ipilimumab.

Trimming pared 0 bases from V and 6 bases from J, leaving 9 bases between. The CDR3 covers 13 residues. The germline CDR1 and CDR2 sequences are SGHRS and YFSETQ. Ipilimumab CTLA-4 blockade and focal radiation were given to patients with chemo-refractory metastatic non-small-cell lung cancer. The method was immunoSEQ multiplex PCR; TCRdb's version includes in-frame clones alone and lacks a portion of them. This sample has around 110,000 clones; about nine tenths occur once, and the top ten carry just under 7%. The receptor was derived from a human donor with non-small cell lung cancer that progressed on radiotherapy plus ipilimumab. The chain combines TRBV5-1 with TRBJ1-1, with D unclear. This specimen was peripheral blood, taken from a patient treated with radiotherapy plus ipilimumab. CDR3 bases: TGCGCCAGCAGCTTGGTTGTGGGCGCTGAAGCTTTCTTT. It is translated as CASSLVVGAEAFF.